The sequence of this T cell receptor beta chain was determined in a study of T-cell memory formation after mild COVID-19. Study details: The TCR clusters were mostly specific to one donor.

TCRdb redid the calling of the 5' RACE reads with MiXCR, one entry per CDR3 protein. Among 400,000 to 450,000 distinct CDR3 sequences listed, roughly 18% were seen once. The V end lost 4 bases, the J end lost 2 bases, and 12 bases lay between the germline ends. The germline gives CDR1 SGHRS, CDR2 YFSETQ. CDR3 length: 15 residues. This clonotype was counted ten times or more. Its antigen is undetermined. The study, taken as a whole, reports: Second-wave clones peaking on day 37 lacked confirmed SARS-CoV-2 specificity.

This TCR was sampled from a man aged 18 to 30 who had mild COVID-19 (a few samples of this study predate the infection). Cell type and time point are not known. The chain combines TRBV5-1 with TRBJ1-4; weak D call: TRBD1 (6 bases). The sequencing sample was made of PBMCs or a T cell subset sorted from them (not recorded which). As DNA, the CDR3 is TGCGCCAGCAGCCTGAGGGGGGTCACTAATGAAAAACTGTTTTTT. It is translated as CASSLRGVTNEKLFF.